This is a list of T cell receptor beta chains from one sample in a study of blood T cell repertoires in COVID-19. Assay used: immunoSEQ multiplex PCR; TCRdb lists only in-frame clones, some missing. The profile shows 400,000 to 500,000 clones, around 89% of them singletons. Sequencing was carried out using PBMCs or T cells enriched from blood (not recorded which). Every receptor here comes from a woman aged 40 to 50 who had recovered from COVID-19. Each CDR3 is given with its conserved first and last residue. A D gene is named only where the DNA matches it firmly. Expanded clones get a size class; other rows say once, few or many, or leave the size out.

clone_size: once; d_call: TRBD2; j_call: TRBJ2-1; v_call: TRBV9; cdr3_length: 17; cdr3_aa: CASSPPQGTSGSGEQFF; cdr3_nt: TGTGCCAGCAGCCCCCCCCAAGGGACTAGCGGGAGTGGTGAGCAGTTCTTC
clone_size: -; d_call: TRBD1; j_call: TRBJ2-2; v_call: TRBV6-2/TRBV6-3; cdr3_length: 14; cdr3_aa: CASSPPGGTGELFF; cdr3_nt: TGTGCCAGCAGTCCGCCAGGGGGCACCGGGGAGCTGTTTTTT
clone_size: -; d_call: -; j_call: TRBJ2-7; v_call: TRBV19; cdr3_length: 15; cdr3_aa: CASSIVGGRSDEQYF; cdr3_nt: TGTGCCAGTAGTATAGTTGGGGGGAGAAGCGACGAGCAGTACTTC
clone_size: few; d_call: -; j_call: TRBJ1-6; v_call: TRBV9; cdr3_length: 16; cdr3_aa: CASSVGWDSRASPLHF; cdr3_nt: TGTGCCAGCAGCGTAGGTTGGGACTCGAGGGCTTCACCCCTCCACTTT
clone_size: -; d_call: -; j_call: TRBJ1-6; v_call: TRBV19; cdr3_length: 15; cdr3_aa: CASRPPGHENSPLHF; cdr3_nt: TGTGCCAGCCGACCTCCGGGACATGAAAATTCACCCCTCCACTTT
clone_size: -; d_call: -; j_call: TRBJ1-3; v_call: TRBV7-9; cdr3_length: 15; cdr3_aa: CASSLLELSGNTIYF; cdr3_nt: TGTGCCAGCAGCTTACTTGAGCTCTCTGGAAACACCATATATTTT
clone_size: -; d_call: -; j_call: TRBJ1-1; v_call: TRBV2; cdr3_length: 12; cdr3_aa: CASRTGNTEAFF; cdr3_nt: TGTGCCAGCAGGACGGGGAACACTGAAGCTTTCTTT
clone_size: few; d_call: TRBD1; j_call: TRBJ1-5; v_call: TRBV19; cdr3_length: 16; cdr3_aa: CASSTLDRGENQPQHF; cdr3_nt: TGTGCCAGTAGTACCCTGGACAGGGGGGAGAATCAGCCCCAGCATTTT
clone_size: -; d_call: -; j_call: TRBJ2-7; v_call: TRBV5-1; cdr3_length: 16; cdr3_aa: CASSSDLISASYEQYF; cdr3_nt: TGCGCCAGCAGCTCGGACCTGATTAGCGCCTCCTACGAGCAGTACTTC
clone_size: -; d_call: -; j_call: TRBJ2-3; v_call: TRBV21-1; cdr3_length: 18; cdr3_aa: CASSTIPYYREILNTQYF; cdr3_nt: TGTGCCAGCAGCACCATTCCCTACTATCGGGAGATTCTAAATACGCAGTATTTT
clone_size: -; d_call: TRBD1; j_call: TRBJ2-1; v_call: TRBV11-3; cdr3_length: 14; cdr3_aa: CASSLGTGSGEQFF; cdr3_nt: TGTGCCAGCAGCTTAGGGACAGGGTCGGGTGAGCAGTTCTTC
clone_size: -; d_call: -; j_call: TRBJ2-2; v_call: TRBV6-5; cdr3_length: 13; cdr3_aa: CASSYLNTGELFF; cdr3_nt: TGTGCCAGCAGTTATCTTAACACCGGGGAGCTGTTTTTT
clone_size: -; d_call: TRBD1; j_call: TRBJ1-1; v_call: TRBV4-2; cdr3_length: 15; cdr3_aa: CASSQDNDRGRGAFF; cdr3_nt: TGTGCCAGCAGCCAAGATAATGACAGGGGGCGCGGAGCTTTCTTT
clone_size: -; d_call: TRBD1; j_call: TRBJ2-7; v_call: TRBV6-5; cdr3_length: 12; cdr3_aa: CASRRQGAEQYF; cdr3_nt: TGTGCCAGCAGAAGACAGGGGGCCGAGCAGTACTTC
clone_size: -; d_call: TRBD2; j_call: TRBJ2-1; v_call: TRBV4-1; cdr3_length: 15; cdr3_aa: CASSQDALAGNEQFF; cdr3_nt: TGCGCCAGCAGCCAAGATGCCCTAGCGGGTAATGAGCAGTTCTTC
clone_size: -; d_call: -; j_call: TRBJ2-3; v_call: TRBV11-3; cdr3_length: 17; cdr3_aa: CASRYALFGSETDTQYF; cdr3_nt: TGTGCCAGCAGATATGCCCTCTTCGGGAGCGAGACAGATACGCAGTATTTT
clone_size: -; d_call: TRBD1; j_call: TRBJ2-7; v_call: TRBV4-1; cdr3_length: 14; cdr3_aa: CASSPQGVSYEQYF; cdr3_nt: TGCGCCAGCAGCCCACAGGGGGTGTCCTACGAGCAGTACTTC
clone_size: once; d_call: -; j_call: TRBJ2-2; v_call: TRBV21-1; cdr3_length: 12; cdr3_aa: CASVLSTGELFF; cdr3_nt: TGTGCCAGCGTTCTTTCTACCGGGGAGCTGTTTTTT
clone_size: -; d_call: TRBD1; j_call: TRBJ1-5; v_call: TRBV19; cdr3_length: 16; cdr3_aa: CASSMIMRTGIQPQHF; cdr3_nt: TGTGCCAGTAGTATGATCATGCGGACAGGGATTCAGCCCCAGCATTTT
clone_size: -; d_call: TRBD1; j_call: TRBJ2-7; v_call: TRBV6-5; cdr3_length: 14; cdr3_aa: CASKDRGLSYEQYF; cdr3_nt: TGTGCCAGCAAAGACAGGGGGCTCTCCTACGAGCAGTACTTC
clone_size: -; d_call: TRBD1; j_call: TRBJ1-2; v_call: TRBV25-1; cdr3_length: 17; cdr3_aa: CASSRGQGVPRSYGYTF; cdr3_nt: TGTGCCAGCAGTCGTGGACAGGGGGTTCCCCGGAGTTATGGCTACACCTTC
clone_size: -; d_call: TRBD1; j_call: TRBJ1-1; v_call: TRBV20-1; cdr3_length: 14; cdr3_aa: CSASDRDSVEKAFF; cdr3_nt: TGCAGTGCTAGTGACAGGGATTCTGTGGAGAAAGCTTTCTTT
clone_size: -; d_call: -; j_call: TRBJ2-7; v_call: TRBV18; cdr3_length: 14; cdr3_aa: CASAQTVAAYEQYF; cdr3_nt: TGTGCCAGTGCACAGACAGTGGCTGCCTACGAGCAGTACTTC
clone_size: -; d_call: -; j_call: TRBJ1-1; v_call: TRBV5-1; cdr3_length: 18; cdr3_aa: CASSLNPWGQGRNTEAFF; cdr3_nt: TGCGCCAGCAGCTTGAATCCCTGGGGTCAGGGCAGAAACACTGAAGCTTTCTTT
clone_size: -; d_call: TRBD2; j_call: TRBJ2-1; v_call: TRBV6-5; cdr3_length: 15; cdr3_aa: CASSMTSRWGNEQFF; cdr3_nt: TGTGCCAGCAGTATGACTAGCCGCTGGGGGAATGAGCAGTTCTTC
clone_size: -; d_call: -; j_call: TRBJ2-7; v_call: TRBV10-2; cdr3_length: 16; cdr3_aa: CASSSQGVTGAYEQYF; cdr3_nt: TGCGCCAGCAGTAGCCAAGGGGTGACAGGAGCCTACGAGCAGTACTTC
clone_size: -; d_call: -; j_call: TRBJ2-3; v_call: TRBV27; cdr3_length: 14; cdr3_aa: CASSLLAGTDTQYF; cdr3_nt: TGTGCCAGCAGTTTATTAGCGGGCACAGATACGCAGTATTTT
clone_size: once; d_call: -; j_call: TRBJ1-4; v_call: TRBV6-1; cdr3_length: 14; cdr3_aa: CASSELLGEAKLFF; cdr3_nt: TGTGCCAGCAGTGAACTCCTAGGGGAGGCAAAACTGTTTTTT